One and the same sample provided the 29 T cell receptor beta chains below, sequenced in a study of molecular identifiers for immune sequencing clone quantification. TCRdb re-called the PCR reads through MiXCR, storing one row per CDR3 protein. The sample has some 97,000 distinct CDR3 sequences; around a third are singletons. The sample taken for sequencing was naive CD8+ T cells from blood, with Jurkat cell RNA spiked in. Subset specified: FACS-sorted CD8+CD4-CCR7+CD45RA+ naive T cells. These receptors all stem from a human donor in good health. Some libraries in this study had Jurkat cell RNA spiked in.

The chain carries TRBV13 and TRBJ2-7, with TRBD2 as a possible D gene (6 bases). The germline CDR1 and CDR2 sequences are PRHDT and FYEKMQ (reference sequence). Trimming shortened V by 1 base and J by 5 bases, and 12 bases separated the two germline ends. The CDR3 is 14 residues long. The DNA of the CDR3 is TGTGCCAGCAGCTTAGTTGGAGGGCCCCACGAGCAGTACTTC. Translation: CASSLVGGPHEQYF.

This clonotype appeared many times. The J gene is TRBJ2-3, the V gene TRBV9; 10 nucleotides agree with TRBD2. V trimming: 3 bases; J trimming: 4 bases; junction bases outside the gene matches: 11. The V gene's germline CDR1 is SGDLS and CDR2 YYNGEE. This CDR3 spans 17 amino acids. Here the CDR3 DNA reads TGTGCCAGCAGCGCCCCTCTAGCGGGAGTTCCCCCAGATACGCAGTATTTT. This codes for CASSAPLAGVPPDTQYF.

As to this clonotype: A read error may produce the germline difference seen at one junction end. The V and J genes are TRBV4-3 and TRBJ2-2, with 10 bases aligning to TRBD2. The CDR3 runs to 15 residues. Germline V gene lookup returns CDR1 LGHNA and CDR2 YSLEER. In nucleotides, the CDR3 is TGCGACAGCGGGGGGGAGCTAGCGGACACCGGGGAGCTGTATTTT. Translated: CDSGGELADTGELYF.

This clonotype was observed many times. J is TRBJ2-3 and V is TRBV28; no clear D gene. Germline CDR1 MDHEN, CDR2 SYDVKM. CDR3 length equals 12 residues. The V end lost 3 bases, the J end lost 9 bases, and 10 bases lay between the germline ends. The DNA of the CDR3 is TGTGCCAGCAGTTTTTCCACCCGGACGCAGTATTTT. Protein product: CASSFSTRTQYF.

The chain recombines TRBV6-2 or TRBV6-3 with TRBJ2-1; the D gene could be TRBD1 or TRBD2 (5 bases each). This CDR3 spans 13 amino acids. CDR1 MNHEY and CDR2 SVGEGT come from the germline V gene. V was clipped by 6 bases and J by 6 bases, with 12 bases between them. The CDR3 coding sequence is TGTGCCAGCAGCGAACCTGGGGGCAATGAGCAGTTCTTC. Protein product: CASSEPGGNEQFF.

The rearrangement links TRBV24-1 to TRBJ2-1; maybe TRBD1 (6 bases). Trimming shortened V by 4 bases and J by 10 bases, and 7 bases separated the two germline ends. Germline CDR1 KGHDR, CDR2 SFDVKD. The CDR3 runs to 11 residues. CDR3: CATSEGAEQFF. CDR3 DNA sequence: TGTGCCACCAGTGAGGGGGCCGAGCAGTTCTTC.

In this sample, this clonotype turned up a few times. CDR3 amino acids: CASSDLPANTGELFF. In DNA, the CDR3 is TGTGCCAGCAGTGACCTCCCAGCTAACACCGGGGAGCTGTTTTTT. The V gene is TRBV25-1, the J gene TRBJ2-2; D unresolved. Germline lookup yields CDR1 MGHDK and CDR2 SYGVNS. V was trimmed by 3 bases and J by 2 bases, leaving 10 bases between them. The CDR3 is 15 residues long.

This clonotype was detected a few times. This sequence joins TRBV29-1 and TRBJ2-7; D is unresolved. The germline V gene encodes CDR1 SQVTM and CDR2 ANQGSEA. With 0 bases removed from V and 3 bases from J, the gap between germline ends came to 9 bases. CDR3 length: 13 residues. The CDR3 reads CSVEDREVYEQYF. The CDR3 DNA sequence: TGCAGCGTTGAAGATCGAGAGGTCTACGAGCAGTACTTC.

The DNA of the CDR3 is TGCGCCAGCAGCCTAAATCGCCTAGCGGTTTCCTACAATGAGCAGTTCTTC. Its translation is CASSLNRLAVSYNEQFF. The rearrangement joins TRBV4-3 to TRBJ2-1; 7 bases agree with TRBD2. The CDR3 totals 17 residues. CDR1 and CDR2 from the germline V gene are LGHNA and YSLEER. The J segment lost 1 base and the V segment lost 4 bases, leaving 10 bases of the junction unmatched.

This clonotype was seen only a few times. The CDR3 bases are TGTGCCAGCAGTTACGAGTTTGGGTCCTACGAGCAGTACTTC. Translating gives CASSYEFGSYEQYF. This sequence joins TRBV6-2 or TRBV6-3 and TRBJ2-7; no definite D call. Per the germline V gene, CDR1 is MNHEY and CDR2 is SVGEGT. V lost 2 bases and J 1 base, leaving 9 bases between the germline ends. The CDR3 is made up of 14 amino acids.

This clonotype was recorded many times. The chain has TRBV7-8 and TRBJ2-5; D is unclear. The CDR3 totals 13 residues. Germline V CDR1 and CDR2: SGHVS, FQNEAQ. V was cut by 5 bases and J by 2 bases, with 9 bases left in between. The CDR3 sequence is CASSPAPQETQYF. The CDR3 DNA is TGTGCCAGCAGCCCCGCCCCGCAAGAGACCCAGTACTTC.

The chain joins TRBV7-8 to TRBJ2-1, with D tentatively TRBD2 (6 bases). Germline CDR1 reads SGHVS; CDR2 reads FQNEAQ. The CDR3 extends over 16 amino acids. Trimming cost V 5 bases and J 5 bases, with 19 bases left between them. CDR3 sequence reads: CASSLYTGVGNNEQFF. The CDR3 DNA is TGTGCCAGCAGCCTCTACACGGGAGTGGGTAACAATGAGCAGTTCTTC.

This clonotype was picked up many times. This rearrangement joins TRBV28 to TRBJ2-7; TRBD1 matches 7 bases. This CDR3 has 12 residues. Trimming took 2 bases from V and 7 from J; bases not matched to a gene: 2. CDR1 is MDHEN and CDR2 is SYDVKM in the germline V gene. The CDR3 coding sequence is TGTGCCAGCAGTTTAAGGGGGCGAGAGCAGTACTTC. Translated: CASSLRGREQYF.

A few counts support this clonotype. This sequence joins TRBV28 and TRBJ2-5; weak D call: TRBD1 (5 bases). CDR1 is MDHEN and CDR2 is SYDVKM in the germline V gene. The CDR3 totals 13 residues. Between the trimmed V and J ends, which lost 5 bases and 5 bases, there was a span of 12 bases. The DNA for the CDR3 is TGTGCCAGCAGTGACAGAGTCCGTGAGACCCAGTACTTC. It is translated as CASSDRVRETQYF.

A word on this clonotype: The junction shows a germline mismatch at one end, possibly a read error. The chain employs TRBV9 and TRBJ2-3; no firm D call. CDR1 and CDR2 from the germline V gene are SGDLS and YYNGEE. The CDR3 length is 14 residues. The CDR3 bases are TGTGCCAGCAGCGTCCGCCGGGCCTCAGATACGCAGAATTTT. This gives the protein CASSVRRASDTQNF. The whole variable domain, remainder taken from reference TRBV9 and TRBJ2-3, is DSGVTQTPKHLITATGQRVTLRCSPRSGDLSVYWYQQSLDQGLQFLIQYYNGEERAKGNILERFSAQQFPDLHSELNLSSLELGDSALYFCASSVRRASDTQNFGPGTRLTVL.

The chain uses TRBV11-2 and TRBJ1-4; a weak D match, TRBD1 (5 bases). CDR1 SGHAT and CDR2 FQNNGV come from the germline V gene. This CDR3 has 15 residues. Trimming took 8 bases from V and 4 from J, leaving 17 bases between them. CDR3 bases: TGTGCCAGCGCCCTGTCGGGGCACGATAATGAAAAACTGTTTTTT. Encoded protein: CASALSGHDNEKLFF.

In this sample, this clonotype turned up once. Since the CDR3 does not end with the conserved phenylalanine or tryptophan, this likely comes from a read error. The chain carries TRBV19 and TRBJ2-1; D is possibly TRBD2 (6 bases). CDR1 and CDR2 from the germline V gene are LNHDA and SQIVND (reference sequence). The length of the CDR3 is 17 residues. CDR3 sequence: CASSIVTSPSSYSEQFI. The CDR3 DNA reads TGTGCCAGTAGTATAGTTACTAGCCCGAGCTCCTACAGTGAGCAGTTCATC.

Remarks on this clonotype: A clone one base away is much larger, so this may be a read error. The chain employs TRBV16 and TRBJ2-5, with D perhaps TRBD1 (5 bases). Germline CDR1 KGHSY, CDR2 FQNENV. The CDR3 is 14 amino acids. CDR3 sequence (DNA): TGTGTCAGCAGCCAGCGACAGTCCCAAGAGACCCAGTACTTC. Amino acids: CVSSQRQSQETQYF. Looking up the rest from reference TRBV16 and TRBJ2-5 gives the full variable domain: GEEVAQTPKHLVRGEGQKAKLYCAPIKGHSYVFWYQQVLKNEFKFLISFQNENVFDETGMPKERFSAKCLPNSPCSLEIQATKLEDSAVYFCVSSQRQSQETQYFGPGTRLLVL.

A word on this clonotype: This could be a read error, since a much larger clone is one nucleotide away. This chain joins TRBV28 and TRBJ2-7; 7 bases line up with TRBD1. J lost 1 base, V lost 8 bases, and 8 bases had no gene match. CDR1 and CDR2 (germline): MDHEN, SYDVKM. CDR3 size: 14 residues. The CDR3 nucleotides read TGTGCCAGCGGCAGGGGGACCGGTTCCTACGAGCAGTACTTC. Translated: CASGRGTGSYEQYF.

This clonotype was seen once. The junction and the germline gene differ at one end; a read error may be behind it. CDR3 protein: CASSLTGELLF. DNA of the CDR3: TGTGCCAGCAGCCTTACCGGGGAGCTGTTATTT. The chain has TRBV9 and TRBJ2-2, with a possible D match to TRBD2 (5 bases). Per germline, CDR1 SGDLS and CDR2 YYNGEE. The CDR3 loop spans 11 amino acids.

The sample holds many counts of this clonotype. The V gene is TRBV2, the J gene TRBJ1-6; weak D call: TRBD1 (5 bases). The CDR3 has 14 amino acids. V lost 10 bases and J 3 bases, leaving 13 bases between the germline ends. Germline V gene data show CDR1 as SNHLY and CDR2 as FYNNEI. CDR3 residues: CATRRVYYNSPLHF. The DNA of the CDR3 is TGTGCCACCCGCAGGGTTTACTATAATTCACCCCTCCACTTT.

With regard to this clonotype: With a much larger clone just one base away, this may be a read error. CDR3 nucleotide sequence: TGCAGCGAGACAGGGGGCGCCGGGACAGATACGCAGTATTTT. The encoded protein is CSETGGAGTDTQYF. The chain couples TRBV29-1 to TRBJ2-3, with 10 bases aligning to TRBD1. Trimming at V came to 7 bases and at J to 3 bases, leaving 7 bases not matched to a gene. The CDR3 runs 14 residues. CDR1 is SQVTM, CDR2 ANQGSEA, per germline.

The gene calls are TRBV6-2 or TRBV6-3 and TRBJ2-7, with D unresolved. The CDR3 loop spans 13 amino acids. The V end lost 2 bases, the J end lost 3 bases, and 8 bases lay between the germline ends. The germline V gene encodes CDR1 MNHEY and CDR2 SVGEGT. The CDR3, as DNA: TGTGCCAGCAGTTACGCACAGCTCTACGAGCAGTACTTC. This gives the protein CASSYAQLYEQYF.

The rearrangement links TRBV19 to TRBJ2-7, with TRBD1 matching 7 bases. The J segment lost 3 bases and the V segment lost 4 bases, leaving 6 bases of the junction unmatched. Per the germline V gene, CDR1 is LNHDA and CDR2 is SQIVND (reference sequence). This CDR3 is 14 amino acids long. The CDR3 sequence is CASSTSGQYYEQYF. CDR3 in DNA: TGTGCCAGTAGTACCTCGGGACAGTACTACGAGCAGTACTTC. The whole variable domain, filled in from reference TRBV19 and TRBJ2-7, reads DGGITQSPKYLFRKEGQNVTLSCEQNLNHDAMYWYRQDPGQGLRLIYYSQIVNDFQKGDIAEGYSVSREKKESFPLTVTSAQKNPTAFYLCASSTSGQYYEQYFGPGTRLTVT.

V gene TRBV27 combines with J gene TRBJ2-3; 7 nucleotides align to TRBD1. There are 13 residues in the CDR3. Germline V lookup: CDR1 MNHEY, CDR2 SMNVEV (reference sequence). V was clipped by 10 bases and J by 3 bases; unmatched bases: 7. CDR3 loop: CATSLGQTDTQYF. The DNA of the CDR3 is TGTGCCACCTCCCTGGGACAGACAGATACGCAGTATTTT.

With regard to this clonotype: One end of the junction does not line up with germline, which may come from a read error. The chain combines TRBV4-3 with TRBJ2-7; 7 bases fit TRBD2. This CDR3 is built from 17 residues. Germline assignment: CDR1 LGHNA and CDR2 YSLEER. The CDR3 DNA reads as TGCGCCTGCAGCCAAGGAGTTGGGGGGGGACGGGGGTACGGGCAGTACTTC. Its protein product is CACSQGVGGGRGYGQYF.

In the case of this clonotype: A much larger clone lies one base from this, so it may be a read error. The CDR3 ends on some other residue instead of the conserved phenylalanine or tryptophan, so this is likely a read error. This sequence joins TRBV7-9 and TRBJ2-3; D uncertain. V was shortened by 7 bases and J by 3 bases, with 2 bases between the two germline ends. The length of the CDR3 is 10 residues. The germline V gene has CDR1 SEHNR and CDR2 FQNEAQ (reference sequence). In nucleotides, the CDR3 is TGTGCCAGCATGACAGATACGCAGTATCTT. It specifies CASMTDTQYL.

The chain recombines TRBV7-2 with TRBJ2-7; TRBD1 matches at 7 bases. Germline V gene data show CDR1 as SGHTA and CDR2 as FQGNSA. V was clipped by 5 bases and J by 3 bases; unmatched bases: 13. The CDR3 consists of 16 residues. CDR3 sequence (DNA): TGTGCCAGCAGCAAGGCAGGCGGACAGGAAAACTACGAGCAGTACTTC. This sequence encodes CASSKAGGQENYEQYF.

A word on this clonotype: The CDR3 end shows no conserved phenylalanine or tryptophan, and so a read error is likely. The chain links TRBV7-9 to TRBJ2-1, with 15 bases that match TRBD2. CDR1 is SEHNR, CDR2 FQNEAQ, per germline (reference sequence). The CDR3 contains 17 residues. The V gene end was trimmed by 5 bases and the J gene end by 6 bases; junction bases not matched to a gene: 8. The CDR3 is CASSAGLAGGPGNEQFI. In DNA form, the CDR3 reads TGTGCCAGCAGCGCTGGACTAGCGGGAGGGCCGGGCAATGAGCAGTTCATC.